This paragraph reports one TCR beta chain. Its specificity is not known. This record comes from a study of T cells in tumors after PD-1 blockade. Study details: Excluded were patients with checkpoint blockade, immunosuppressants, or radiotherapy or other anti-cancer therapy within 4 weeks. Peripheral blood samples averaged around 33,000 unique clonotypes and more than 90,000 templates. Daily vismodegib 150 mg continued in a subset of anti-PD-1-treated patients. General study points: Some novel exhausted tumor clones appeared in pre-treatment blood, suggesting peripheral recruitment.

Trimming stripped 1 base from V and 2 bases from J, with 17 bases between. This CDR3 contains 17 residues. The germline V gene encodes CDR1 SGHTA and CDR2 FQGNSA. Using immunoSEQ multiplex PCR, the repertoire was profiled, and TCRdb retains in-frame clones only, with some absent. Of around 50,000 clones listed, 65% to 85% are singletons. The TCR comes from a human donor with advanced basal cell or squamous cell carcinoma (not recorded which). The chain is built from TRBV7-2 and TRBJ1-2; D possibly corresponds to TRBD1 (5 bases). The material sequenced was PBMCs, taken before anti-PD-1 therapy. Here the CDR3 reads CASSLGSLVRENYGYTF. The CDR3 DNA follows: TGTGCCAGCAGCTTAGGGTCCTTGGTCAGGGAAAACTATGGCTACACCTTC.